A selection of T cell receptor beta chains follows, all from one sample in a study of graft-versus-host responses after intestinal transplantation. Profiling relied on immunoSEQ multiplex PCR, and the TCRdb table lists in-frame clones only, not all of them. The repertoire holds about 88,000 clones, with around 93% as singletons. No antigens are known for them. Sequenced material: unstimulated CD4+ T cells sorted from spleen or lymph node cells, taken before transplant. Receptor source: a human donor who was the organ donor for an intestinal transplant. CDR3s include the opening cysteine and the closing phenylalanine or tryptophan. Fields, in order: CDR3 length, clone size, D gene, V gene, J gene, CDR3 DNA, CDR3 protein. D genes are given only for firm matches. Expanded clones get a size class; other rows say once, few or many, or leave the size out.

>17|-|-|TRBV11-2|TRBJ1-2
TGTGCCAGCAGCTTAGTGCATCTTGGCAGGTTCTACTATGGCTACACCTTC
CASSLVHLGRFYYGYTF
>14|-|TRBD1|TRBV30|TRBJ1-2
TGTGCCTGGAGACCTTATGGACAGGGCTATGGCTACACCTTC
CAWRPYGQGYGYTF
>13|-|-|TRBV18|TRBJ1-1
TGTGCCAGCTCACCAGACCGGGACACTGAAGCTTTCTTT
CASSPDRDTEAFF
>15|-|TRBD1|TRBV28|TRBJ1-3
TGTGCCAGCAGTTTAGGGACAGGTTTTGGAAACACCATATATTTT
CASSLGTGFGNTIYF
>16|-|TRBD2|TRBV11-3|TRBJ2-1
TGTGCCAGCAGCTCCCTTGGACTAGCGGGGGGCAATGAGCAGTTCTTC
CASSSLGLAGGNEQFF
>17|-|TRBD2|TRBV28|TRBJ2-5
TGTGCCAGCAGTACACTAGCGGGAACCCCGGCGGGGGAGACCCAGTACTTC
CASSTLAGTPAGETQYF
>15|-|TRBD1|TRBV18|TRBJ2-7
TGTGCCAGCTCATCCTACAGGGGCCAGACTGGGGAGCAGTACTTC
CASSSYRGQTGEQYF
>16|-|-|TRBV7-8|TRBJ2-7
TGTGCCAGCAGCTTGTTGGGCGGGACAGTGGACTACGAGCAGTACTTC
CASSLLGGTVDYEQYF
>14|once|-|TRBV28|TRBJ1-5
TGTGCCAGCAGTTTGGGGAGGGCGAATCAGCCCCAGCATTTT
CASSLGRANQPQHF
>14|-|TRBD1|TRBV9|TRBJ2-5
TGTGCCAGCAGCGAGGGACAGGTCATCGAGACCCAGTACTTC
CASSEGQVIETQYF
>14|-|-|TRBV5-4|TRBJ1-2
TGTGCCAGCAGCCTAGGAGTGGGTTACGGTGGCTACACCTTC
CASSLGVGYGGYTF
>15|-|-|TRBV7-3|TRBJ1-6
TGTGCCAGCAGCCCGGGGGGGTTGGAGGTATCACCCCTCCACTTT
CASSPGGLEVSPLHF
>11|once|-|TRBV30|TRBJ1-2
TGTGCCTGGAGCCTACTCTATGGCTACACCTTC
CAWSLLYGYTF
>12|-|-|TRBV5-6|TRBJ2-7
TGTGCCAGCAGCTTGGGATTCCGGGAGCAGTACTTC
CASSLGFREQYF
>14|-|-|TRBV2|TRBJ1-2
TGTGCCAGCAGTGAAACAGGGATGGCCTATGGCTACACCTTC
CASSETGMAYGYTF
>11|-|-|TRBV27|TRBJ2-7
TGTGCCAGCAGTATACATAACGAGCAGTACTTC
CASSIHNEQYF
>13|-|-|TRBV30|TRBJ1-1
TGTGCCTGGAGATCAGGGGTTGGGACTGAAGCTTTCTTT
CAWRSGVGTEAFF
>14|-|-|TRBV18|TRBJ2-5
TGTGCCAGCTCACCCTCCCGACAGGAAGAGACCCAGTACTTC
CASSPSRQEETQYF
>13|-|-|TRBV4-1|TRBJ2-7
TGCGCCAGCAGCCAATTCGGGGTAGGAGAGCAGTACTTC
CASSQFGVGEQYF
>14|-|-|TRBV5-1|TRBJ2-2
TGCGCCAGCAGCTTGGACAGGGTGGGCGGGGAGCTGTTTTTT
CASSLDRVGGELFF
>15|-|TRBD1|TRBV19|TRBJ1-5
TGTGCCAGTAGACTTCGACAGGGGGCCGATCAGCCCCAGCATTTT
CASRLRQGADQPQHF
>15|-|TRBD1|TRBV11-3|TRBJ2-5
TGTGCCAGCAGTCTGGGACAGGGGATCCAAGAGACCCAGTACTTC
CASSLGQGIQETQYF
>15|-|-|TRBV18|TRBJ1-1
TGTGCCAGCTCACAAGACCTGGGCGTGAACACTGAAGCTTTCTTT
CASSQDLGVNTEAFF
>14|once|-|TRBV5-6|TRBJ2-4
TGTGCCAGCAGCTTGTTACATAATAAAAACATTCAGTACTTC
CASSLLHNKNIQYF
>14|-|-|TRBV30|TRBJ2-1
TGTGCCTGGAGCGCAACAATCAGGGTAGGTGAGCAGTTCTTC
CAWSATIRVGEQFF
>16|-|-|TRBV5-6|TRBJ1-5
TGTGCCAGCAGCTCCTTGGCCCTAGACGGATATCAGCCCCAGCATTTT
CASSSLALDGYQPQHF
>13|-|-|TRBV28|TRBJ1-2
TGTGCCAGCAGTCTCCCAGGGAACTATGGCTACACCTTC
CASSLPGNYGYTF
>14|-|-|TRBV6-5|TRBJ1-1
TGTGCCAGCAGTTACGGGGGGGATGTCACTGAAGCTTTCTTT
CASSYGGDVTEAFF
>15|-|TRBD1|TRBV7-2|TRBJ1-5
TGTGCCAGCAGCTTAGCCGGACAGGGGTTTCAGCCCCAGCATTTT
CASSLAGQGFQPQHF
>14|-|TRBD1|TRBV27|TRBJ1-4
TGTGCCAGCAGTAAACGACAGGGTGGAGAAAAACTGTTTTTT
CASSKRQGGEKLFF
>15|-|-|TRBV4-1|TRBJ1-4
TGCGCCAGCAGCCCTCTCGGTTTGACTAATGAAAAACTGTTTTTT
CASSPLGLTNEKLFF
>15|-|TRBD1|TRBV28|TRBJ1-1
TGTGCCAGCAGTGTGCCGGGACAGGGGGACACTGAAGCTTTCTTT
CASSVPGQGDTEAFF
>13|-|TRBD1|TRBV5-5|TRBJ1-1
TGTGCCAGCAGCAGAAAGGAGGGGGCGCGGGCTTTCTTT
CASSRKEGARAFF
>16|-|-|TRBV10-1|TRBJ2-3
TGCGCCAGCAGTGACTCGGACACATGGAGCACAGATACGCAGTATTTT
CASSDSDTWSTDTQYF
>11|-|-|TRBV20-1|TRBJ2-7
TGCAGTGCTTCCCACGGTAACGAGCAGTACTTC
CSASHGNEQYF
>13|-|-|TRBV29-1|TRBJ2-7
TGCAGCGTTGAATCCAGGGGCCTCGGTGAGCAGTACTTC
CSVESRGLGEQYF
>15|-|-|TRBV5-1|TRBJ2-3
TGCGCCAGCAGCTTCCAGGGAAGGCGAACAGATACGCAGTATTTT
CASSFQGRRTDTQYF
>11|few|-|TRBV6-5|TRBJ2-1
TGTGCCAGTACTAGAGACAATGAGCAGTTCTTC
CASTRDNEQFF
>14|-|-|TRBV7-2|TRBJ2-7
TGTGCCAGCGGTCTGGGGGTGGAGGGGTACGAGCAGTACTTC
CASGLGVEGYEQYF